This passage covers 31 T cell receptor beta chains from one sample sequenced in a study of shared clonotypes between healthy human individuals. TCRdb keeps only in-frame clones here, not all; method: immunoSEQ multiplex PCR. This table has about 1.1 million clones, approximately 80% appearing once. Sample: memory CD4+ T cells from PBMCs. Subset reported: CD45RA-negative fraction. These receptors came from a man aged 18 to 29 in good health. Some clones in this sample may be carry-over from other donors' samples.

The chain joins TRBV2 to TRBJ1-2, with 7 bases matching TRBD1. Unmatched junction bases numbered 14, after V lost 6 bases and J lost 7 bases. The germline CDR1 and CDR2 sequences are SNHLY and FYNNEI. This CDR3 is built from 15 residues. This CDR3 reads CASRHFPTTGLGYTF. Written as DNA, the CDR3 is TGTGCCAGCAGGCACTTCCCCACGACAGGGCTTGGCTACACCTTC.

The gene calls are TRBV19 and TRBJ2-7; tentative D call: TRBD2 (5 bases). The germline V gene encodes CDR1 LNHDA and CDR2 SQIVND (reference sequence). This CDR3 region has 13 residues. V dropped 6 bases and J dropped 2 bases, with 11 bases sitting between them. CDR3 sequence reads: CASRRTDTYEQYF. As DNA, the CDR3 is TGTGCCAGTAGACGGACTGATACCTACGAGCAGTACTTC.

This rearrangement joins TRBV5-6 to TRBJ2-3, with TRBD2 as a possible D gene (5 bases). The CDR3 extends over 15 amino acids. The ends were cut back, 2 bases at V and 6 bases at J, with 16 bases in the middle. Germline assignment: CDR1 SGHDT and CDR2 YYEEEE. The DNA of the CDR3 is TGTGCCAGCAGCTTCGTGGGAGCCGCCTCGGATACGCAGTATTTT. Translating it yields CASSFVGAASDTQYF.

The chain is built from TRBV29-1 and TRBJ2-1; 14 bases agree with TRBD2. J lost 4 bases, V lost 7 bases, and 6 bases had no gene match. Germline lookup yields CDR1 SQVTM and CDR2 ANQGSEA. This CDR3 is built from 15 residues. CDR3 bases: TGCAGCGGCGAGGGACTAGCGGGAGTTTACAATGAGCAGTTCTTC. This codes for CSGEGLAGVYNEQFF.

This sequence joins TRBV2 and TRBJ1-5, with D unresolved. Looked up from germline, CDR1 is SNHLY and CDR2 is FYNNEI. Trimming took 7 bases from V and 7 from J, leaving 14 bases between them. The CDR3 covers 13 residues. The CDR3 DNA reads TGTGCCAGCACCGACGAGGGCGGCCAGCCCCAGCATTTT. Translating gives CASTDEGGQPQHF. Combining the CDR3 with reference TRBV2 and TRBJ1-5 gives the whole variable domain EPEVTQTPSHQVTQMGQEVILRCVPISNHLYFYWYRQILGQKVEFLVSFYNNEISEKSEIFDDQFSVERPDGSNFTLKIRSTKLEDSAMYFCASTDEGGQPQHFGDGTRLSIL.

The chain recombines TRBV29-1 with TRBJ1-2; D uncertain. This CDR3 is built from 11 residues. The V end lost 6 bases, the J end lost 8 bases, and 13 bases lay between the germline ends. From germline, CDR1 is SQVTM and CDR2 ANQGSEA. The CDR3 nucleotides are TGCAGCGTGGAATATTGGAGAGGCTACACCTTC. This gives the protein CSVEYWRGYTF.

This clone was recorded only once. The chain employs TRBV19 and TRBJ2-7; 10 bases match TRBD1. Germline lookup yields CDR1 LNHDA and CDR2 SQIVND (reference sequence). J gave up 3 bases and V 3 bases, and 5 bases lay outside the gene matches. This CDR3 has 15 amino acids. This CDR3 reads CASSIRGQGIYEQYF. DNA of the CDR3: TGTGCCAGTAGTATTCGGGGACAGGGGATCTACGAGCAGTACTTC.

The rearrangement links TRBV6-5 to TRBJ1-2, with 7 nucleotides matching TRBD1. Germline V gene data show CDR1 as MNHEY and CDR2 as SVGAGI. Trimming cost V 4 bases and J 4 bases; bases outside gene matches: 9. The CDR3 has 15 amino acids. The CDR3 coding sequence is TGTGCCAGCAGTTCCAAGGGGGCGCGGGTCTATGGCTACACCTTC. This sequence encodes CASSSKGARVYGYTF.

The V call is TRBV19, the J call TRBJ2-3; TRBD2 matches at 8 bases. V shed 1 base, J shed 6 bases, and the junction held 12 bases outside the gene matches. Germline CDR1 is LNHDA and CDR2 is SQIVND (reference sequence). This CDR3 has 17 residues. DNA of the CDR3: TGTGCCAGTAGTATAGCGTATAGCGGGACTATCTTTGATACGCAGTATTTT. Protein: CASSIAYSGTIFDTQYF. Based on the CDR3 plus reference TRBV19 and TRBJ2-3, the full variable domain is DGGITQSPKYLFRKEGQNVTLSCEQNLNHDAMYWYRQDPGQGLRLIYYSQIVNDFQKGDIAEGYSVSREKKESFPLTVTSAQKNPTAFYLCASSIAYSGTIFDTQYFGPGTRLTVL.

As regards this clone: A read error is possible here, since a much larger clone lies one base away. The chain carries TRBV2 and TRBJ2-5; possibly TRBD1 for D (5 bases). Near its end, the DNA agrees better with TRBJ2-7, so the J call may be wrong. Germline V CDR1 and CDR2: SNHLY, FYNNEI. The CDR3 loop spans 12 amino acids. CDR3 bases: TGTGCCAGCCCAGGGTCCTCCTACGAGCAGTACTTC. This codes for CASPGSSYEQYF.

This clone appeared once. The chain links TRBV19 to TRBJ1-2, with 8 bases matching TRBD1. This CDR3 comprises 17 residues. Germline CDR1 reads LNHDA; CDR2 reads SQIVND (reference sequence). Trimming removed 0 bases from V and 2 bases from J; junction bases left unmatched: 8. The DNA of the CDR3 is TGTGCCAGTAGTATAGATCACCAGGGGGCGACGAACTATGGCTACACCTTC. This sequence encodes CASSIDHQGATNYGYTF.

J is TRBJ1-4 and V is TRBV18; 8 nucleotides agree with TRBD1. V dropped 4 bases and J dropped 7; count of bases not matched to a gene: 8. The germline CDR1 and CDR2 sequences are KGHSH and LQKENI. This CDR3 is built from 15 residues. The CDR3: CASSLRQGATEKLFF. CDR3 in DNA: TGTGCCAGCTCACTCAGGCAGGGGGCGACTGAAAAACTGTTTTTT.

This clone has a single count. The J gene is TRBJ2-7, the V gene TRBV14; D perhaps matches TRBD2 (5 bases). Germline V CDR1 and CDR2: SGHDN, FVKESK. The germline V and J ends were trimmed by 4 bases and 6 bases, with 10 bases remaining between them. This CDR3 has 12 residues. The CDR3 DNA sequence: TGTGCCAGCAGCCTATTCGCGGGCGAGCAGTACTTC. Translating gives CASSLFAGEQYF.

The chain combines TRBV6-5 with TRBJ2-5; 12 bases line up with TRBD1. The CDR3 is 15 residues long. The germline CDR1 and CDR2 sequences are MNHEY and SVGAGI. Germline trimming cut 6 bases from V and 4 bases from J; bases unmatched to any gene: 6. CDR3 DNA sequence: TGTGCCAGCAGCGGGACAGGGGGCTTGGGAGAGACCCAGTACTTC. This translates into CASSGTGGLGETQYF.

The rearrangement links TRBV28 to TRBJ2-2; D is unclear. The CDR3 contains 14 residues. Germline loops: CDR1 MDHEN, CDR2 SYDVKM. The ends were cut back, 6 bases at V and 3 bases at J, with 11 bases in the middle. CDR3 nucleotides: TGTGCCAGCAGCCACCGACGATACACCGGGGAGCTGTTTTTT. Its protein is CASSHRRYTGELFF.

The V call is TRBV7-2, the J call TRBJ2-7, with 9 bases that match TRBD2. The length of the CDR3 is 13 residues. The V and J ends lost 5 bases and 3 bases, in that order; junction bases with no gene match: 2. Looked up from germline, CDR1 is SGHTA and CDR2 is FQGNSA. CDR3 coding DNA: TGTGCCAGCAGCAGGACTAGCGACTACGAGCAGTACTTC. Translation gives CASSRTSDYEQYF. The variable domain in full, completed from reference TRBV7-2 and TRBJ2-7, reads GAGVSQSPSNKVTEKGKDVELRCDPISGHTALYWYRQSLGQGLEFLIYFQGNSAPDKSGLPSDRFSAERTGGSVSTLTIQRTQQEDSAVYLCASSRTSDYEQYFGPGTRLTVT.

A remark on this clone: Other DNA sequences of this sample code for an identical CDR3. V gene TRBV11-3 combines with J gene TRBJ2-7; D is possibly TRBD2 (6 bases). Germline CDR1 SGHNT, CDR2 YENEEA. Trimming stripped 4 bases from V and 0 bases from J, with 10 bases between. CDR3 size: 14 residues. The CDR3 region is CASSSDGSSYEQYF. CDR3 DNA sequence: TGTGCCAGCAGCTCAGACGGGAGCTCCTACGAGCAGTACTTC. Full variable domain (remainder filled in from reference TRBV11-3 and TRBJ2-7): EAGVVQSPRYKIIEKKQPVAFWCNPISGHNTLYWYLQNLGQGPELLIRYENEEAVDDSQLPKDRFSAERLKGVDSTLKIQPAELGDSAVYLCASSSDGSSYEQYFGPGTRLTVT.

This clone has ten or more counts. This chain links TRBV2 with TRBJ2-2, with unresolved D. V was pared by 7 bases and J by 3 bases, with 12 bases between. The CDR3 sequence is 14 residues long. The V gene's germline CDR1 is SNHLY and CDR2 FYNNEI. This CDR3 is CASTYIGDTGELFF. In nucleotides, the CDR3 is TGTGCCAGCACGTATATTGGGGACACCGGGGAGCTGTTTTTT.

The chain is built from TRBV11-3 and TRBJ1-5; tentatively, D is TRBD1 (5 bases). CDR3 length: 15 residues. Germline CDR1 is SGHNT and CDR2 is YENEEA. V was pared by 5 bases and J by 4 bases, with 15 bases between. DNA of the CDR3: TGTGCCAGCAGCCCGACAGAGGAGGAAAATCAGCCCCAGCATTTT. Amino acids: CASSPTEEENQPQHF.

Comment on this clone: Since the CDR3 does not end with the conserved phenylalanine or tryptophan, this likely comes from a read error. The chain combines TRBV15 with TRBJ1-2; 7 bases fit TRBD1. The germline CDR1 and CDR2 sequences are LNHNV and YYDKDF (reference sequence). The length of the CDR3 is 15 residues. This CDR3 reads CATREHHRGMDGYTL. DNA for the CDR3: TGTGCAACCAGGGAACACCACAGGGGAATGGATGGCTACACCTTA.

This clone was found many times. CDR3 protein: CASSPPRQGENTIYF. Here the CDR3 DNA reads TGTGCCAGCTCACCTCCCCGACAGGGGGAAAACACCATATATTTT. The chain has TRBV18 and TRBJ1-3, with 9 positions matching TRBD1. Looked up from germline, CDR1 is KGHSH and CDR2 is LQKENI. CDR3 length: 15 amino acids. Losses at the gene ends were 3 bases for V and 6 bases for J; bases not matched to a gene: 6.

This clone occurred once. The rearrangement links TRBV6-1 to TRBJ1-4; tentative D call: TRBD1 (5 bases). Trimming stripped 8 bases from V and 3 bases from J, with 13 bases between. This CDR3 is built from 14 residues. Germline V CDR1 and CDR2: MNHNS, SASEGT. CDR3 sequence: CASDPGLSNEKLFF. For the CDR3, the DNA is TGTGCCAGCGACCCAGGGTTGTCTAATGAAAAACTGTTTTTT.

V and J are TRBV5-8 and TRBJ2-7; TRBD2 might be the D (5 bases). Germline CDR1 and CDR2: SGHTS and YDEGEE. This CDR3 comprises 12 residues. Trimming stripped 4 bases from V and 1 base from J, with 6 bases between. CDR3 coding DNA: TGTGCCAGCAGCCGGACTTCCTACGAGCAGTACTTC. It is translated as CASSRTSYEQYF. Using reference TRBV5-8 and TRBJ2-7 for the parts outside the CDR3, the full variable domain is EAGVTQSPTHLIKTRGQQATLRCSPISGHTSVYWYQQALGLGLQFLLWYDEGEERNRGNFPPRFSGRQFPNYSSELNVNALELEDSALYLCASSRTSYEQYFGPGTRLTVT.

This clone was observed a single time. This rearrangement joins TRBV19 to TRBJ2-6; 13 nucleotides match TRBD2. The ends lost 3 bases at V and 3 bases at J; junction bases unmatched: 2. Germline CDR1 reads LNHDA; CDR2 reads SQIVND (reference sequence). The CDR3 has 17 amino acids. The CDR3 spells CASSIGLAGVGANVLTF. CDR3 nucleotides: TGTGCCAGTAGTATTGGACTAGCGGGAGTTGGGGCCAACGTCCTGACTTTC.

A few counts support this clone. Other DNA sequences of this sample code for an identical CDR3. The CDR3 region is CASSIRSYGYTF. CDR3 coding DNA: TGTGCCAGTAGTATTAGGAGCTATGGCTACACCTTC. This rearrangement joins TRBV19 to TRBJ1-2; unclear D gene. The CDR3 has 12 amino acids. CDR1 and CDR2 (germline): LNHDA, SQIVND (reference sequence). The germline V and J ends were trimmed by 3 bases and 4 bases, with 6 bases remaining between them.

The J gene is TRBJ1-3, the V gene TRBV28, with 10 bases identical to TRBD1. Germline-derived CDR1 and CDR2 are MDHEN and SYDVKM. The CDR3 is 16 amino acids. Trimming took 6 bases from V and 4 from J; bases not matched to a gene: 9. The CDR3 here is CASRPGQGRSGNTIYF. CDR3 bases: TGTGCCAGCAGACCGGGACAGGGGCGATCCGGAAACACCATATATTTT.

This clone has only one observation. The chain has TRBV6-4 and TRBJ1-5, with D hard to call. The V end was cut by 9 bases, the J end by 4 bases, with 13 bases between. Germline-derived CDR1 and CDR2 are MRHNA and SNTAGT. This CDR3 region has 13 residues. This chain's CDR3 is CARPVRWNQPQHF. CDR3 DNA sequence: TGTGCCAGGCCCGTTCGTTGGAATCAGCCCCAGCATTTT.

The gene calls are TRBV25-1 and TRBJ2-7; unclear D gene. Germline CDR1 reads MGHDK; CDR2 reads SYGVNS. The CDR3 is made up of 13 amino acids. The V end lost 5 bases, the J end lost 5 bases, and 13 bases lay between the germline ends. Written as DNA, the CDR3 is TGTGCCAGCAGTCCCCAGACGGGCCACGAGCAGTACTTC. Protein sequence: CASSPQTGHEQYF.

The CDR3 reads CASSPTGTHWDEQYF. The DNA for the CDR3 is TGTGCCAGCAGCCCGACCGGGACCCACTGGGACGAGCAGTACTTC. The chain couples TRBV7-8 to TRBJ2-7, with D possibly being TRBD1 or TRBD2 (5 bases each). Per the germline V gene, CDR1 is SGHVS and CDR2 is FQNEAQ. Trimming took off 5 bases at V and 5 bases at J, with 19 bases between the two ends. The CDR3 totals 15 residues.

The CDR3 nucleotides are TGTGCCAGCAGTGTGACAGGGGCTGGGGCCAACGTCCTGACTTTC. Its translation: CASSVTGAGANVLTF. V is TRBV11-2 and J is TRBJ2-6; 8 positions agree with TRBD1. The germline V gene encodes CDR1 SGHAT and CDR2 FQNNGV. V gave up 6 bases and J gave up 2 bases; unmatched junction bases: 3. CDR3 length: 15 residues.

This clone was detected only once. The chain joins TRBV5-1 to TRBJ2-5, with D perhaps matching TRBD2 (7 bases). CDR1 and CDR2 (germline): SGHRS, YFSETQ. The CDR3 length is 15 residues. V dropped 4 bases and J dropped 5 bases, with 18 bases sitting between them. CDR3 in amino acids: CASSAGAGALETQYF. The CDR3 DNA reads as TGCGCCAGCAGCGCGGGGGCGGGGGCGCTGGAGACCCAGTACTTC. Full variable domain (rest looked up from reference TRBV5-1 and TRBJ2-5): KAGVTQTPRYLIKTRGQQVTLSCSPISGHRSVSWYQQTPGQGLQFLFEYFSETQRNKGNFPGRFSGRQFSNSRSEMNVSTLELGDSALYLCASSAGAGALETQYFGPGTRLLVL.